Below are 32 T cell receptor beta chains sequenced from a single sample in a study of blood T cell repertoires in COVID-19. Some clones are missing from TCRdb's copy, which holds only in-frame ones; the method was immunoSEQ multiplex PCR. Among roughly 150,000 clones listed, roughly four fifths were seen once. Sequencing was done on a sample of peripheral blood. These receptors were obtained from a man between 70 and 80 years old with active or convalescent COVID-19.

The chain uses TRBV7-2 and TRBJ2-3; D may be TRBD2 (7 bases). The CDR3 runs to 16 residues. Trimming shortened V by 4 bases and J by 0 bases, and 14 bases separated the two germline ends. The germline V gene encodes CDR1 SGHTA and CDR2 FQGNSA. CDR3 sequence reads: CASSYVGGGSTDTQYF. In DNA form, the CDR3 reads TGTGCCAGCAGCTACGTAGGGGGGGGGAGCACAGATACGCAGTATTTT.

The chain joins TRBV11-2 to TRBJ1-5, with a weak D call TRBD1 (5 bases). The V gene's germline CDR1 is SGHAT and CDR2 FQNNGV. This CDR3 is 16 amino acids long. The V and J ends lost 1 base and 2 bases respectively, with 12 bases between them. Here the CDR3 reads CASSLVGGSGNQPQHF. CDR3 bases: TGTGCCAGCAGCTTAGTGGGGGGGAGCGGCAATCAGCCCCAGCATTTT.

The rearrangement links TRBV7-2 to TRBJ2-3, with TRBD1 identical over 7 bases. V was clipped by 3 bases and J by 2 bases; unmatched bases: 5. The CDR3 is 15 residues long. Germline CDR1 SGHTA, CDR2 FQGNSA. Here the CDR3 reads CASSFGTAFTDTQYF. The CDR3 nucleotides are TGTGCCAGCAGCTTTGGGACAGCGTTCACAGATACGCAGTATTTT.

This clone was seen only a few times. V gene TRBV5-6 combines with J gene TRBJ1-2; possibly TRBD1 for D (5 bases). CDR1 SGHDT and CDR2 YYEEEE come from the germline V gene. V dropped 5 bases and J dropped 4 bases, with 15 bases sitting between them. The CDR3 sequence is 14 residues long. The CDR3 loop reads CASRSGEWAYGYTF. The CDR3 coding sequence is TGTGCCAGCAGATCGGGGGAGTGGGCCTATGGCTACACCTTC.

V gene TRBV7-2 combines with J gene TRBJ2-2; 8 bases line up with TRBD2. The trim removed 8 bases at V and 7 bases at J, leaving 15 bases unmatched. Germline V gene sequence: CDR1 SGHTA, CDR2 FQGNSA. The CDR3 contains 16 residues. CDR3 loop: CASPPGGGRRNGELFF. The CDR3 DNA reads as TGTGCCAGCCCGCCGGGGGGCGGGAGGAGGAACGGGGAGCTGTTTTTT.

The V and J genes are TRBV14 and TRBJ2-2; the match to TRBD2 covers 9 bases. Germline CDR1 is SGHDN and CDR2 is FVKESK. V was clipped by 4 bases and J by 3 bases; unmatched bases: 6. The length of the CDR3 is 16 residues. CDR3 coding DNA: TGTGCCAGCAGCCGCTATAGCGGGGGATACACCGGGGAGCTGTTTTTT. It is translated as CASSRYSGGYTGELFF.

This clone is a singleton in its sample. The gene calls are TRBV7-2 and TRBJ1-2, with 8 positions matching TRBD1. The CDR3 sequence is 13 residues long. Germline assignment: CDR1 SGHTA and CDR2 FQGNSA. The ends lost 3 bases at V and 7 bases at J; junction bases unmatched: 4. CDR3 bases: TGTGCCAGCAGCTTCCGGGACAGGAGTGGCTACACCTTC. Translated: CASSFRDRSGYTF.

V is TRBV7-9 and J is TRBJ2-1, with TRBD1 as a possible D gene (7 bases). V was shortened by 5 bases and J by 10 bases, with 18 bases between the two germline ends. This CDR3 comprises 14 residues. Germline assignment: CDR1 SEHNR and CDR2 FQNEAQ (reference sequence). CDR3 coding DNA: TGTGCCAGCAGCACGGACCAGACAGGGAGGGAGCAGTTCTTC. Residues: CASSTDQTGREQFF.

This sequence joins TRBV7-8 and TRBJ2-2; 7 bases map to TRBD2. This CDR3 is built from 16 residues. The germline gives CDR1 SGHVS, CDR2 FQNEAQ. V lost 5 bases to trimming and J lost 0 bases; unmatched junction nucleotides: 6. CDR3 in amino acids: CASSPGRKTNTGELFF. CDR3 bases: TGTGCCAGCAGCCCCGGGAGGAAAACGAACACCGGGGAGCTGTTTTTT.

This chain joins TRBV2 and TRBJ1-6, with 11 bases lining up with TRBD1. The CDR3 is made up of 21 amino acids. V was pared by 3 bases and J by 0 bases, with 13 bases of the junction left unmatched. Germline V gene data show CDR1 as SNHLY and CDR2 as FYNNEI. In DNA, the CDR3 is TGTGCCAGCAGTGACTCGGACAGGGGGCGAAGTGTCGGCTCCTATAATTCACCCCTCCACTTT. It codes for CASSDSDRGRSVGSYNSPLHF.

This chain uses TRBV5-5 with TRBJ1-1; D unresolved. The CDR3 covers 15 residues. V gave up 6 bases and J gave up 3 bases, with 18 bases separating them. Germline V gene lookup returns CDR1 SGHKS and CDR2 YYEKEE (reference sequence). CDR3 nucleotide sequence: TGTGCCAGCACCCCTCCGGTAGGGAGCCACACTGAAGCTTTCTTT. The encoded protein is CASTPPVGSHTEAFF.

This rearrangement joins TRBV6-2 or TRBV6-3 to TRBJ1-2, with D hard to call. The germline CDR1 and CDR2 sequences are MNHEY and SVGEGT. Between the trimmed V and J ends, which lost 5 bases and 3 bases, there was a span of 16 bases. The CDR3 runs to 15 residues. The chain's CDR3 is CASSREGLRYYGYTF. CDR3 DNA sequence: TGTGCCAGCAGTCGCGAGGGCCTTAGGTACTATGGCTACACCTTC.

Regarding this clone: This CDR3 is also generated by other DNA sequences in the sample. The chain combines TRBV18 with TRBJ1-5; D might be TRBD1 (5 bases). Trimming stripped 1 base from V and 1 base from J, with 5 bases between. Germline CDR1 and CDR2: KGHSH and LQKENI. The length of the CDR3 is 14 residues. The CDR3 nucleotides read TGTGCCAGCTCACCACAGGGGAGCAATCAGCCCCAGCATTTT. It yields the protein CASSPQGSNQPQHF. The whole variable domain, remainder taken from reference TRBV18 and TRBJ1-5, is NAGVMQNPRHLVRRRGQEARLRCSPMKGHSHVYWYRQLPEEGLKFMVYLQKENIIDESGMPKERFSAEFPKEGPSILRIQQVVRGDSAAYFCASSPQGSNQPQHFGDGTRLSIL.

The chain joins TRBV6-1 to TRBJ2-5; D might be TRBD1 (6 bases). Germline CDR1 is MNHNS and CDR2 is SASEGT. With 3 bases removed from V and 3 bases from J, the gap between germline ends came to 14 bases. The CDR3 has 15 amino acids. For the CDR3, the DNA is TGTGCCAGCAGTGAGCCAGGGGTAGTCAAAGAGACCCAGTACTTC. It specifies CASSEPGVVKETQYF.

V usage is TRBV15 and J usage is TRBJ1-1; the D is unclear. The CDR3 contains 16 residues. The V gene lost 0 bases and the J gene lost 4 bases, with 15 bases spanning the gap. Germline values: CDR1 LNHNV, CDR2 YYDKDF (reference sequence). CDR3 DNA sequence: TGTGCCACCAGCAGAGATCTCCCCCGGGCGGGCACTGAAGCTTTCTTT. This codes for CATSRDLPRAGTEAFF.

CDR3 nucleotide sequence: TGTGCCAGCAGCTCAAACACCGGGACAGGGGGAATCGGGGAGCTGTTTTTT. This sequence encodes CASSSNTGTGGIGELFF. The chain employs TRBV7-3 and TRBJ2-2; 11 nucleotides agree with TRBD1. The CDR3 runs to 17 residues. V shed 4 bases and J 7 bases; nucleotides not matched to a gene: 11. Germline V gives CDR1 SGHTA, CDR2 FQGTGA. The variable domain in full, with the rest retrieved from reference TRBV7-3 and TRBJ2-2, is GAGVSQTPSNKVTEKGKYVELRCDPISGHTALYWYRQSLGQGPEFLIYFQGTGAADDSGLPNDRFFAVRPEGSVSTLKIQRTERGDSAVYLCASSSNTGTGGIGELFFGEGSRLTVL.

The rearrangement uses TRBV6-5 and TRBJ2-7, with 11 bases lining up with TRBD2. After removal of 1 base from V and 4 bases from J, the junction contained 0 bases not matched to a gene. From germline, CDR1 is MNHEY and CDR2 SVGAGI. CDR3 size: 14 residues. CDR3: CASSYLAGGYEQYF. In nucleotides, the CDR3 is TGTGCCAGCAGTTACTTAGCGGGAGGGTACGAGCAGTACTTC.

This chain joins TRBV2 and TRBJ1-2; the match to TRBD1 covers 9 bases. V dropped 8 bases and J dropped 5; count of bases not matched to a gene: 6. Germline assignment: CDR1 SNHLY and CDR2 FYNNEI. This CDR3 has 13 amino acids. In nucleotides, the CDR3 is TGTGCCAGCGGGGGGACAGGGATGTATGGCTACACCTTC. It translates to CASGGTGMYGYTF. Combining the CDR3 with reference TRBV2 and TRBJ1-2 gives the whole variable domain EPEVTQTPSHQVTQMGQEVILRCVPISNHLYFYWYRQILGQKVEFLVSFYNNEISEKSEIFDDQFSVERPDGSNFTLKIRSTKLEDSAMYFCASGGTGMYGYTFGSGTRLTVV.

In its sample, this clone was seen a few times. V usage is TRBV6-5 and J usage is TRBJ1-5, with unresolved D. The CDR3 consists of 16 residues. Germline V gene sequence: CDR1 MNHEY, CDR2 SVGAGI. The V and J ends lost 0 bases and 0 bases respectively, with 9 bases between them. CDR3 nucleotide sequence: TGTGCCAGCAGTTACTCGATTGGCACTAGCAATCAGCCCCAGCATTTT. Translation gives CASSYSIGTSNQPQHF.

This clone was found once. The chain couples TRBV27 to TRBJ1-4; D is unresolved. This CDR3 is 17 amino acids long. Germline V gene sequence: CDR1 MNHEY, CDR2 SMNVEV (reference sequence). V was pared by 2 bases and J by 0 bases, with 13 bases between. The CDR3 sequence: CASSLRVSSTTNEKLFF. The CDR3 DNA sequence: TGTGCCAGCAGTTTACGGGTTAGCAGCACAACTAATGAAAAACTGTTTTTT.

The chain is built from TRBV7-9 and TRBJ2-7; D is possibly TRBD1 (5 bases). Trimming cost V 1 base and J 2 bases, with 18 bases left between them. Germline V gene sequence: CDR1 SEHNR, CDR2 FQNEAQ (reference sequence). CDR3 length: 17 residues. In nucleotides, the CDR3 is TGTGCCAGCAGCTTAGTGGGCAGGGCAAAAGACCCCTACGAGCAGTACTTC. Its translation: CASSLVGRAKDPYEQYF.

This clone was observed a single time. The V gene is TRBV5-4, the J gene TRBJ2-5; 9 nucleotides line up with TRBD2. CDR3 length equals 14 residues. V was pared by 4 bases and J by 4 bases, with 5 bases of the junction left unmatched. CDR1 and CDR2 (germline): SGHNT, YYREEE (reference sequence). CDR3 in amino acids: CASSAPTSGETQYF. CDR3 sequence (DNA): TGTGCCAGCAGCGCCCCGACTAGCGGAGAGACCCAGTACTTC.

The chain couples TRBV20-1 to TRBJ1-5; 9 bases align to TRBD1. Germline assignment: CDR1 DFQATT and CDR2 SNEGSKA (reference sequence). Trimming at V came to 3 bases and at J to 7 bases, leaving 7 bases not matched to a gene. The CDR3 has 14 residues. This CDR3 reads CSASTTGGGQPQHF. The CDR3 DNA reads TGCAGTGCTAGTACCACAGGGGGCGGGCAGCCCCAGCATTTT.

This clone was found a few times. This chain connects TRBV9 to TRBJ2-1; 9 nucleotides align to TRBD1. Germline V lookup: CDR1 SGDLS, CDR2 YYNGEE. CDR3 size: 15 residues. V shed 0 bases, J shed 10 bases, and the junction held 8 bases outside the gene matches. The CDR3 coding sequence is TGTGCCAGCAGCGTAGTTACAGGGGGCACAGGGGAGCAGTTCTTC. It specifies CASSVVTGGTGEQFF.

This rearrangement joins TRBV7-7 to TRBJ1-1; tentative D call: TRBD1 (5 bases). CDR1 SSHAT and CDR2 FNYEAQ come from the germline V gene (reference sequence). The CDR3 contains 15 residues. With 1 base removed from V and 6 bases from J, the gap between germline ends came to 15 bases. CDR3 sequence: CASSLVPGLGAEAFF. The CDR3 nucleotides read TGTGCCAGCAGCTTAGTTCCGGGACTAGGGGCTGAAGCTTTCTTT.

CDR3 DNA sequence: TGTGCCAGTAGTCCGGACAAGTTCTATGGCTACACCTTC. It is translated as CASSPDKFYGYTF. The rearrangement joins TRBV19 to TRBJ1-2, with D tentatively TRBD1 (5 bases). The V end lost 5 bases, the J end lost 4 bases, and 11 bases lay between the germline ends. CDR1 LNHDA and CDR2 SQIVND come from the germline V gene (reference sequence). This CDR3 spans 13 amino acids.

This clone was seen ten or more times. The chain links TRBV7-2 to TRBJ2-2; 7 nucleotides match TRBD1. Trimming cost V 4 bases and J 7 bases; bases outside gene matches: 6. CDR1 is SGHTA, CDR2 FQGNSA, per germline. The CDR3 runs to 14 residues. The CDR3 loop reads CASSSLTGFGELFF. In DNA form, the CDR3 reads TGTGCCAGCAGCTCCCTGACAGGGTTCGGGGAGCTGTTTTTT.

The chain joins TRBV6-5 to TRBJ2-3, with 8 bases lining up with TRBD1. Germline V lookup: CDR1 MNHEY, CDR2 SVGAGI. The CDR3 is 14 residues long. J lost 3 bases, V lost 6 bases, and 5 bases had no gene match. The CDR3 sequence: CASSDRGPTDTQYF. CDR3 DNA: TGTGCCAGCAGCGACAGGGGCCCTACAGATACGCAGTATTTT.

CDR3 coding DNA: TGCAGCGTTGACCCGGACTGGGGTTCTTTGAACACCTTC. This translates into CSVDPDWGSLNTF. This sequence joins TRBV29-1 and TRBJ1-2; D remains ambiguous. CDR1 and CDR2 (germline): SQVTM, ANQGSEA. CDR3 length equals 13 residues. Trimming cost V 3 bases and J 12 bases, with 20 bases left between them. The full variable domain, with the rest looked up from reference TRBV29-1 and TRBJ1-2, is SAVISQKPSRDICQRGTSLTIQCQVDSQVTMMFWYRQQPGQSLTLIATANQGSEATYESGFVIDKFPISRPNLTFSTLTVSNMSPEDSSIYLCSVDPDWGSLNTFGSGTRLTVV.

This chain uses TRBV19 with TRBJ2-1, with D unresolved. The CDR3 has 11 amino acids. The V end lost 1 base, the J end lost 8 bases, and 3 bases lay between the germline ends. Germline V CDR1 and CDR2: LNHDA, SQIVND (reference sequence). Here the CDR3 DNA reads TGTGCCAGTAGTATAGTAGATGAGCAGTTCTTC. This codes for CASSIVDEQFF.

The chain employs TRBV19 and TRBJ2-3; a weak D match, TRBD1 (5 bases). This CDR3 has 12 residues. V lost 3 bases, J lost 9 bases, and 10 bases lay in between. Germline-derived CDR1 and CDR2 are LNHDA and SQIVND (reference sequence). CDR3 nucleotides: TGTGCCAGTAGTATCCCATCAGGGACGCAGTATTTT. Protein sequence: CASSIPSGTQYF.

The table lists this clone with a few counts. The rearrangement links TRBV9 to TRBJ2-1; TRBD1 agrees at 7 bases. The CDR3 extends over 14 amino acids. Germline trimming cut 4 bases from V and 0 bases from J; bases unmatched to any gene: 1. Germline lookup yields CDR1 SGDLS and CDR2 YYNGEE. CDR3: CASSPGGSYNEQFF. The CDR3 DNA reads as TGTGCCAGCAGCCCAGGGGGCTCCTACAATGAGCAGTTCTTC.